This T cell receptor beta chain was documented in a study of shared clonotypes between healthy human individuals. The study's findings and limits: On the whole, naive subsets had larger estimated richness than memory subsets had.

The assay was immunoSEQ multiplex PCR, and TCRdb's table has in-frame clones only and misses some. The sample yields about 2 million clones, over 85% seen once. On this clone itself: What it binds is unknown.

Positively selected for CCR7, the CD45RO-negative cells used as naive CD8 cells excluded terminally differentiated effector memory CD45RA+ cells. This TCR was sampled from a man aged 18 to 29 in good health. The sequencing input was naive CD8+ T cells sorted from blood.

CDR3 DNA: TGCGCCAGCAGCCAAGATACCCCTAGCGGGGCCTACAATGAGCAGTTCTTC. Translating gives CASSQDTPSGAYNEQFF. J is TRBJ2-1 and V is TRBV4-3; TRBD2 matches at 9 bases. Germline V CDR1 and CDR2: LGHNA, YSLEER. V lost 0 bases and J lost 2; bases outside the gene matches: 5. This CDR3 comprises 17 residues.